Below, 32 T cell receptor beta chains from the same sample are listed, as sequenced in a study of identical twins. TCRdb recomputed calls from the 5' RACE reads with MiXCR, one row per CDR3 protein. The sample gives 1.5 million or so distinct CDR3 sequences, under 35% of which show up once; about 0.27% is in the top ten. The sample taken for sequencing was cord blood. The receptors here all came from a newborn girl in good health.

This clonotype was counted many times. This sequence joins TRBV24-1 and TRBJ2-3; possibly TRBD1 for D (5 bases). Deletions cut 3 bases from V and 6 bases from J, with 12 bases between. This CDR3 has 14 residues. Germline CDR1 and CDR2: KGHDR and SFDVKD. CDR3 sequence (DNA): TGTGCCACCAGTGATCTCCCCGACAGTGATACGCAGTATTTT. It specifies CATSDLPDSDTQYF.

The chain employs TRBV27 and TRBJ1-6; 10 bases agree with TRBD1. The CDR3 is 15 amino acids. Germline V lookup: CDR1 MNHEY, CDR2 SMNVEV (reference sequence). V lost 6 bases and J lost 6; bases outside the gene matches: 5. CDR3 residues: CASSWWTGGNSPLHF. CDR3 DNA sequence: TGTGCCAGCAGCTGGTGGACAGGGGGTAATTCACCCCTCCACTTT.

The chain carries TRBV4-2 and TRBJ2-2; 9 nucleotides line up with TRBD2. The CDR3 totals 17 residues. Germline CDR1 LGHNA, CDR2 YNFKEQ. After removal of 1 base from V and 0 bases from J, the junction contained 3 bases not matched to a gene. The DNA for the CDR3 is TGTGCCAGCAGCCAAGTCGCGGGGGGGCCGAACACCGGGGAGCTGTTTTTT. Encoded protein: CASSQVAGGPNTGELFF.

The table lists this clonotype with many counts. The chain employs TRBV18 and TRBJ1-5; TRBD1 might be the D (5 bases). CDR3 length: 13 amino acids. V was cut by 8 bases and J by 5 bases, with 13 bases left in between. From germline, CDR1 is KGHSH and CDR2 LQKENI. The CDR3 nucleotides are TGTGCCAGCAGCCCGGGACGCGATCAGCCCCAGCATTTT. This translates into CASSPGRDQPQHF.

This clonotype was seen only a few times. The rearrangement uses TRBV6-6 and TRBJ1-1; possibly TRBD1 for D (6 bases). Germline CDR1 reads MNHNY; CDR2 reads SVGAGI (reference sequence). The CDR3 is 17 residues long. Trimming took 0 bases from V and 0 from J, leaving 14 bases between them. CDR3 residues: CASSYSTGLPMNTEAFF. In DNA, the CDR3 is TGTGCCAGCAGTTACTCGACAGGTCTACCCATGAACACTGAAGCTTTCTTT.

The V call is TRBV13, the J call TRBJ2-3; 7 bases are shared with TRBD2. V lost 4 bases, J lost 5 bases, and 12 bases stayed unmatched. Germline loops: CDR1 PRHDT, CDR2 FYEKMQ (reference sequence). The CDR3 totals 16 residues. CDR3 protein: CASSYTPGLDQDTQYF. CDR3 coding DNA: TGTGCCAGCAGCTATACCCCAGGACTAGATCAAGATACGCAGTATTTT.

V usage is TRBV20-1 and J usage is TRBJ1-1; possible D gene TRBD1, 5 bases. V dropped 1 base and J dropped 0 bases, with 9 bases sitting between them. CDR1 and CDR2 (germline): DFQATT, SNEGSKA (reference sequence). This CDR3 has 14 amino acids. CDR3 sequence (DNA): TGCAGTGCTAGAGCGGGGGTGGTGAACACTGAAGCTTTCTTT. Its translation: CSARAGVVNTEAFF.

This sequence joins TRBV28 and TRBJ2-1, with 11 nucleotides matching TRBD2. Germline CDR1 reads MDHEN; CDR2 reads SYDVKM. V was pared by 5 bases and J by 12 bases, with 9 bases of the junction left unmatched. The CDR3 sequence is 14 residues long. The CDR3 reads CASSGPGLAARQFF. Here the CDR3 DNA reads TGTGCCAGCAGTGGGCCGGGACTAGCGGCCCGGCAGTTCTTC.

This clonotype was detected only a few times. The chain carries TRBV4-1 and TRBJ2-5, with TRBD2 identical over 13 bases. The CDR3 has 16 amino acids. Germline assignment: CDR1 MGHRA and CDR2 YSYEKL. The V segment lost 4 bases and the J segment 4 bases; nucleotides outside the gene matches: 6. The CDR3 spells CASSPGLAGVLETQYF. Here the CDR3 DNA reads TGCGCCAGCAGCCCTGGACTAGCGGGAGTCTTAGAGACCCAGTACTTC.

The chain links TRBV20-1 to TRBJ1-2, with a weak D call TRBD1 (5 bases). V was shortened by 5 bases and J by 5 bases, with 15 bases between the two germline ends. Germline V gene lookup returns CDR1 DFQATT and CDR2 SNEGSKA (reference sequence). The CDR3 contains 13 residues. CDR3 in amino acids: CSAAQTAVYGYTF. The DNA for the CDR3 is TGCAGTGCTGCCCAGACAGCCGTATATGGCTACACCTTC.

This clonotype was observed a few times. The chain uses TRBV5-1 and TRBJ2-7; D is uncertain. Germline V gene lookup returns CDR1 SGHRS and CDR2 YFSETQ. This CDR3 spans 15 amino acids. Trimming left V 0 bases short and J 3 bases short, with 13 bases between. The CDR3 loop reads CASSLVWGSDYEQYF. CDR3 in DNA: TGCGCCAGCAGCTTGGTGTGGGGATCTGACTACGAGCAGTACTTC.

The V and J genes are TRBV4-2 and TRBJ1-5; 8 nucleotides agree with TRBD1. Trimming cost V 0 bases and J 2 bases; bases outside gene matches: 6. The CDR3 has 17 residues. Germline loops: CDR1 LGHNA, CDR2 YNFKEQ. The CDR3: CASSQDEGRGRNQPQHF. For the CDR3, the DNA is TGTGCCAGCAGCCAAGATGAAGGCAGGGGGCGCAATCAGCCCCAGCATTTT.

The CDR3 sequence: CASSEDGRYGYTF. The CDR3 nucleotides read TGCGCCAGCAGTGAGGACGGCCGCTATGGCTACACCTTC. The V call is TRBV10-2, the J call TRBJ1-2; D unresolved. Trimming left V 2 bases short and J 4 bases short, with 8 bases between. Per germline, CDR1 WSHSY and CDR2 SAAADI. This CDR3 region has 13 residues.

This clonotype was seen repeatedly, ten times or more. The chain uses TRBV10-3 and TRBJ1-2, with D unresolved. Trimming took off 4 bases at V and 4 bases at J, with 4 bases between the two ends. The CDR3 is made up of 11 amino acids. The germline gives CDR1 ENHRY, CDR2 SYGVKD. The CDR3 spells CAISGGYGYTF. For the CDR3, the DNA is TGTGCCATCAGTGGGGGCTATGGCTACACCTTC.

The CDR3 DNA is TGTGCCAGCAGTCCATTGACAAGGAGCTCCTATAATTCACCCCTCCACTTT. This translates into CASSPLTRSSYNSPLHF. This chain uses TRBV7-9 with TRBJ1-6; D remains ambiguous. V was trimmed by 6 bases and J by 0 bases, leaving 15 bases between them. Germline V gene lookup returns CDR1 SEHNR and CDR2 FQNEAQ (reference sequence). The CDR3 runs 17 residues.

This clonotype was seen more than once but under ten times. V usage is TRBV25-1 and J usage is TRBJ2-5, with D possibly TRBD1 on 6 matching bases. CDR1 and CDR2 from the germline V gene are MGHDK and SYGVNS. Trimming pared 3 bases from V and 5 bases from J, leaving 13 bases between. The CDR3 runs to 14 residues. The CDR3 DNA reads as TGTGCCAGCAGTGATAAGACAGGTCGGGAGACCCAGTACTTC. This gives the protein CASSDKTGRETQYF. Variable domain in full (rest from reference TRBV25-1 and TRBJ2-5): EADIYQTPRYLVIGTGKKITLECSQTMGHDKMYWYQQDPGMELHLIHYSYGVNSTEKGDLSSESTVSRIRTEHFPLTLESARPSHTSQYLCASSDKTGRETQYFGPGTRLLVL.

This clonotype appeared a few times. V and J are TRBV28 and TRBJ1-1; 7 bases match TRBD1. This CDR3 comprises 15 residues. CDR1 is MDHEN, CDR2 SYDVKM, per germline. V lost 8 bases to trimming and J lost 0 bases; unmatched junction nucleotides: 9. The CDR3 DNA is TGTGCCAGCCGCGGCAGGGGGAGAATGAACACTGAAGCTTTCTTT. This encodes CASRGRGRMNTEAFF. The whole variable domain, remainder taken from reference TRBV28 and TRBJ1-1, is DVKVTQSSRYLVKRTGEKVFLECVQDMDHENMFWYRQDPGLGLRLIYFSYDVKMKEKGDIPEGYSVSREKKERFSLILESASTNQTSMYLCASRGRGRMNTEAFFGQGTRLTVV.

This clonotype has just a few counts. The genes are TRBV12-3 or TRBV12-4 and TRBJ1-2; no definite D call. This CDR3 is 16 amino acids long. V lost 6 bases and J 4 bases, leaving 21 bases between the germline ends. The CDR3 DNA is TGTGCCAGCAGCAAAATTGGAAAAGGGCCCACCTATGGCTACACCTTC. Encoded protein: CASSKIGKGPTYGYTF.

This sequence joins TRBV7-9 and TRBJ1-2; D gene ambiguous. Germline V lookup: CDR1 SEHNR, CDR2 FQNEAQ (reference sequence). This CDR3 has 15 amino acids. V shed 1 base and J shed 4 bases, with 13 bases lying between them. The CDR3: CASSLGPQSIYGYTF. CDR3 bases: TGTGCCAGCAGCTTAGGGCCGCAGAGTATCTATGGCTACACCTTC.

Details on this clonotype: One junction end does not reproduce the germline sequence, and a read error may be involved. V is TRBV5-1 and J is TRBJ2-2; the D gene could be TRBD1 or TRBD2 (5 bases each). CDR1 SGHRS and CDR2 YFSETQ come from the germline V gene. The CDR3 runs 15 residues. CDR3 coding DNA: TGCGCCAGCAGCTTTAGGCAGGGAGACACCGGGGACCTGTTTTTT. Its translation is CASSFRQGDTGDLFF.

This clonotype has ten or more counts. The chain carries TRBV3-1 and TRBJ2-7; TRBD1 aligns across 7 bases. V trimming: 0 bases; J trimming: 0 bases; junction bases outside the gene matches: 11. Germline V lookup: CDR1 LGHDT, CDR2 YNNKEL (reference sequence). The CDR3 is 18 amino acids. CDR3 protein: CASSQDVDGQAFSYEQYF. For the CDR3, the DNA is TGTGCCAGCAGCCAAGATGTGGACGGACAGGCGTTCTCCTACGAGCAGTACTTC.

This sequence joins TRBV24-1 and TRBJ2-1; 8 bases are shared with TRBD2. Germline CDR1 reads KGHDR; CDR2 reads SFDVKD. After removal of 4 bases from V and 6 bases from J, the junction contained 4 bases not matched to a gene. This CDR3 has 14 residues. The CDR3 DNA reads TGTGCCACCAGTGAGCGGGGGGCCCCCAATGAGCAGTTCTTC. Translating it yields CATSERGAPNEQFF.

The V and J genes are TRBV5-1 and TRBJ1-5; 7 nucleotides align to TRBD1. Unmatched junction bases numbered 7, after V lost 0 bases and J lost 4 bases. The CDR3 runs to 16 residues. Per the germline V gene, CDR1 is SGHRS and CDR2 is YFSETQ. CDR3 region: CASSLETGKQNQPQHF. The CDR3 DNA sequence: TGCGCCAGCAGCTTGGAGACAGGGAAACAGAATCAGCCCCAGCATTTT.

V gene TRBV6-5 combines with J gene TRBJ2-5, with D perhaps being TRBD1 or TRBD2 (6 bases each). Trimming removed 4 bases at V and 13 bases at J, with 28 bases between. CDR3 length: 16 residues. Germline V lookup: CDR1 MNHEY, CDR2 SVGAGI. The CDR3 loop reads CASSSAVGGRFNERYF. The CDR3 coding sequence is TGTGCCAGCAGTTCCGCGGTAGGGGGGAGGTTTAATGAGCGGTACTTC.

This clonotype was seen a few times. The rearrangement joins TRBV3-1 to TRBJ2-3, with 7 bases matching TRBD1. The CDR3 totals 16 residues. CDR1 and CDR2 from the germline V gene are LGHDT and YNNKEL (reference sequence). The V and J ends lost 0 bases and 2 bases, in that order; junction bases with no gene match: 5. Here the CDR3 DNA reads TGTGCCAGCAGCCAAGAAGACAGGGATCCCACAGATACGCAGTATTTT. Translation gives CASSQEDRDPTDTQYF.

The chain links TRBV5-5 to TRBJ2-1; D is ambiguous. Germline loops: CDR1 SGHKS, CDR2 YYEKEE (reference sequence). Trimming removed 4 bases at V and 3 bases at J, with 17 bases between. The CDR3 length is 16 residues. CDR3 residues: CASSDLFFGNYNEQFF. The CDR3 nucleotides read TGTGCCAGCAGCGACCTTTTCTTTGGTAACTACAATGAGCAGTTCTTC.

This clonotype was seen only a few times. The chain links TRBV4-2 to TRBJ2-1; TRBD2 agrees at 7 bases. The trim removed 0 bases at V and 9 bases at J, leaving 11 bases unmatched. CDR3 size: 16 residues. Germline V CDR1 and CDR2: LGHNA, YNFKEQ. The CDR3 coding sequence is TGTGCCAGCAGCCAAGATATGAGAACGGGGGAGGGTGAGCAGTTCTTC. Translating gives CASSQDMRTGEGEQFF.

The chain is built from TRBV6-2 or TRBV6-3 and TRBJ2-7; possibly TRBD1 for D (5 bases). Per germline, CDR1 MNHEY and CDR2 SVGEGT. This CDR3 region has 13 residues. Trimming cost V 2 bases and J 3 bases, with 8 bases left between them. CDR3 DNA sequence: TGTGCCAGCAGTTACGGGGCAAACTACGAGCAGTACTTC. Translation gives CASSYGANYEQYF.

This clonotype was observed a handful of times. CDR3 DNA sequence: TGCAGCGTTGGTTCTAGGGTACTCACAGATACGCAGTATTTT. It codes for CSVGSRVLTDTQYF. The chain employs TRBV29-1 and TRBJ2-3; D call uncertain. This CDR3 comprises 14 residues. V shed 4 bases and J shed 2 bases, with 13 bases lying between them. Germline V lookup: CDR1 SQVTM, CDR2 ANQGSEA.

The J gene is TRBJ1-6, the V gene TRBV6-1; 9 bases agree with TRBD1. Trimming removed 4 bases from V and 7 bases from J; junction bases left unmatched: 5. CDR1 and CDR2 from the germline V gene are MNHNS and SASEGT. This CDR3 contains 15 residues. Here the CDR3 reads CASSGRTGVNSPLHF. As DNA, the CDR3 is TGTGCCAGCAGTGGTCGGACAGGGGTAAATTCACCCCTCCACTTT.

This sequence joins TRBV6-5 and TRBJ1-2; TRBD1 aligns across 9 bases. This CDR3 region has 14 residues. With 5 bases clipped from V and 10 bases from J, the junction kept 11 bases outside the gene matches. The germline V gene encodes CDR1 MNHEY and CDR2 SVGAGI. The CDR3 DNA sequence: TGTGCCAGCAGTACTGAGGGGGACAGGGCGTCCTACACCTTC. This translates into CASSTEGDRASYTF.

This clonotype occurred a few times. The chain combines TRBV28 with TRBJ1-1; 7 positions agree with TRBD1. CDR3 length: 13 amino acids. The germline V gene encodes CDR1 MDHEN and CDR2 SYDVKM. V dropped 4 bases and J dropped 4; count of bases not matched to a gene: 3. The CDR3 DNA sequence: TGTGCCAGCAGTTCATACAGGGGCACTGAAGCTTTCTTT. Its translation: CASSSYRGTEAFF.